This T cell receptor beta chain was recovered during a study of blood T cell repertoires in COVID-19. The CDR3 is 13 residues long. Trimming removed 0 bases at V and 4 bases at J, with 6 bases between. Germline CDR1 reads GTSNPN; CDR2 reads SVGIG (reference sequence). This clone was seen a handful of times. Data came from immunoSEQ multiplex PCR; TCRdb stores just in-frame clones and leaves some out. The sample holds 200,000 to 250,000 clones; 83% are singletons and the top ten take approximately 3.8%. This chain joins TRBV30 and TRBJ1-4, with D uncertain. The receptor's source is a woman aged 40-49 years who had been exposed to COVID-19. The source material was PBMCs or T cells enriched from blood (not recorded which). The CDR3 DNA is TGTGCCTGGAGTGTCCAGCGTAATGAAAAACTGTTTTTT. This translates into CAWSVQRNEKLFF. Supplemented by reference TRBV30 and TRBJ1-4, the full variable domain reads SQTIHQWPATLVQPVGSPLSLECTVEGTSNPNLYWYRQAAGRGLQLLFYSVGIGQISSEVPQNLSASRPQDRQFILSSKKLLLSDSGFYLCAWSVQRNEKLFFGSGTQLSVL.